This T cell receptor beta chain was sequenced during a study of T-cell reconstitution after alpha-beta-depleted transplantation in children. Notes on the study in general: At around two months after transplant, the alpha-beta T cells were reportedly derived from several hundred expanded clones that came from non-depleted graft cells. A year post-transplant, T-cell counts and diversity derived mostly from newly produced T cells. Surviving recipient T cells and thymic progenitors accounted for the high day-60 TCRbeta diversity observed in some patients.

The authors prepared the TCRbeta library with unique molecular identifiers. TCRdb reanalysed the PCR reads using MiXCR and keeps one entry per CDR3 protein. The sample has a few hundred thousand distinct CDR3 sequences; more than 20% are singletons. Details on this clonotype: Its matching antigen is unknown.

The sequence derives from a boy younger than two with Wiskott-Aldrich syndrome, due to receive a stem cell transplant. The sample here was PBMCs, taken before TCRalphabeta/CD19-depleted stem cell transplant.

The CDR3 DNA reads as TGTGCCACCAGTGATTTGCAAGCCGGGGAGCTGTTTTTT. Translating it yields CATSDLQAGELFF. The V gene is TRBV24-1, the J gene TRBJ2-2; no definite D call. The CDR3 totals 13 residues. V lost 0 bases to trimming and J lost 6 bases, with 4 bases between them. Looked up from germline, CDR1 is KGHDR and CDR2 is SFDVKD.